This T cell receptor (beta chain) is from a study of follicular helper T cells after annual influenza vaccination. A remark on this clone: Antigen unknown.

Study outcomes and limitations: Day 7 ICOS+CD38+ clones later appeared mostly in ICOS-CD38- cTfh. Yearly vaccinations repeatedly recalled conserved clonotypes in ICOS+CD38+ cTfh.

Adults received seasonal inactivated influenza vaccine, with sorted blood CD4 subsets sequenced before and after. Donors with HIV/AIDS, active malignancy, immunomodulators or active illness were excluded. Measured with immunoSEQ multiplex PCR; TCRdb has only the in-frame clones, and not every one. The sample includes over 8,500 clones, around four fifths of them seen just once. Per the germline V gene, CDR1 is SGHTA and CDR2 is FQGNSA. This CDR3 has 16 amino acids. Unmatched junction bases numbered 8, after V lost 3 bases and J lost 9 bases. The source is an adult who received the influenza vaccine. This chain links TRBV7-2 with TRBJ2-1; the match to TRBD2 covers 13 bases. This sample comprised CXCR5- memory CD4+ T cells sorted from blood, obtained 6 weeks after influenza vaccination. CDR3 nucleotides: TGTGCCAGCAGCTTCCCCGGGACTAGCGGGACGGGTGAGCAGTTCTTC. The encoded protein is CASSFPGTSGTGEQFF.